This T cell receptor (beta chain) was captured by sequencing in a study of T cells in tumors after PD-1 blockade. The assay was immunoSEQ multiplex PCR, and TCRdb's table has in-frame clones only and misses some. The repertoire holds around 13,000 clones, with about 69% as singletons. About this clone itself: Its antigen is unidentified.

In germline, CDR1 is SGHTA, CDR2 FQGNSA. Trimming left V 0 bases short and J 3 bases short, with 9 bases between. This CDR3 has 15 amino acids. Study observations and caveats: Clonal replacement was seen across treatment, not between pre-treatment samples. Among squamous cell carcinoma expanded CD8+ clones, 40% to 50% of exhausted ones versus 29% of others were novel. Clonal replacement, not reinvigoration, is suggested for expanded exhausted CD8+ clones after therapy.

The sequence was collected from a human donor with cutaneous squamous cell carcinoma. The input for sequencing was tumor tissue, taken before anti-PD-1 treatment. The chain carries TRBV7-2 and TRBJ1-5; D is unclear. The CDR3, as DNA: TGTGCCAGCAGCTTAGCGCGAGTCACCAATCAGCCCCAGCATTTT. Its protein is CASSLARVTNQPQHF.